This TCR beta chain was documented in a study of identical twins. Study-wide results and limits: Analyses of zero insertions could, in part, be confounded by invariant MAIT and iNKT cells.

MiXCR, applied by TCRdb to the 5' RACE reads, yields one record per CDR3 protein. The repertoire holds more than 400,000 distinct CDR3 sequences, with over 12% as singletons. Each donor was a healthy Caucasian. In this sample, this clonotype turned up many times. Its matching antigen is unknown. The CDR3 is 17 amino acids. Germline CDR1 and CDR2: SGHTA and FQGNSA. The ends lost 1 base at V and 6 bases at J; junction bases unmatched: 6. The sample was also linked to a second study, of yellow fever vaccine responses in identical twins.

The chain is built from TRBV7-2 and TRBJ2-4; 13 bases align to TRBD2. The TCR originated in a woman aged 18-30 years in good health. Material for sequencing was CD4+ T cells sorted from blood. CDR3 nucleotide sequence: TGTGCCAGCAGCTTAGGCGGGACTAGCGGGAAGGGAAACATTCAGTACTTC. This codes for CASSLGGTSGKGNIQYF.